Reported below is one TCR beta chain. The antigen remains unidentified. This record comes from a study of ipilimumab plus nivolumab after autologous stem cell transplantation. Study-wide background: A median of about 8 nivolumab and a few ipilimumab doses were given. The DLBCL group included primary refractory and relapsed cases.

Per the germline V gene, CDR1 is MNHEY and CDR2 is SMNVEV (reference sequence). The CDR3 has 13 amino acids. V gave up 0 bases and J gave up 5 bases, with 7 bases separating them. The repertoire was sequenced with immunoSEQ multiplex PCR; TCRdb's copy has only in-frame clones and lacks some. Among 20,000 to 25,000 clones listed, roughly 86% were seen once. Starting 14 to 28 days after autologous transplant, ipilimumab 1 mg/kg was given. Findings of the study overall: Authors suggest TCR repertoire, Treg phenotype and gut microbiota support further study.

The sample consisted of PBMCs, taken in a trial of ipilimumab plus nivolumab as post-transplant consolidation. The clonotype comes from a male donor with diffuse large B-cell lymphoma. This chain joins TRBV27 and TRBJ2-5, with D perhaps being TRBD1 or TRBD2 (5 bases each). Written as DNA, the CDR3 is TGTGCCAGCAGTTTATCGTGGGGGGAGACCCAGTACTTC. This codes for CASSLSWGETQYF.